This T cell receptor beta chain was retrieved from a study of identical twins. V dropped 8 bases and J dropped 8 bases, with 12 bases sitting between them. The CDR3 runs to 11 residues. The germline V gene has CDR1 SNHLY and CDR2 FYNNEI. TCRdb re-called the 5' RACE reads with MiXCR, one entry per CDR3 protein. The data hold about 690,000 distinct CDR3 sequences, with approximately 22% observed a single time. These same data were also listed under a study on T cells expressing NK-cell markers.

Sample: PBMCs. The chain recombines TRBV2 with TRBJ1-1; no clear D. The origin of this receptor is a woman between 18 and 29 years old in good health. Here the CDR3 reads CASSLQIEAFF. The CDR3 DNA follows: TGTGCCAGCTCGCTCCAGATAGAAGCTTTCTTT.